The clone carrying this T cell receptor beta chain was seen a few times. Germline V gene lookup returns CDR1 SQVTM and CDR2 ANQGSEA. V was shortened by 2 bases and J by 2 bases, with 7 bases between the two germline ends. The CDR3 has 12 amino acids. Sequencing used immunoSEQ multiplex PCR; TCRdb keeps in-frame clones, though not all of them. Here the sample spans 280,000 or so clones, roughly 88% being singletons. This entry is derived from a study of cytomegalovirus exposure and HLA in healthy donors. Donors were drawn from the roughly 120-subject validation cohort, separate from the 666-subject first cohort.

The V call is TRBV29-1, the J call TRBJ2-7; weak D call: TRBD1 (5 bases). The TCR was taken from a woman between 18 and 30 years old in good health and CMV-seronegative. Sequenced: PBMCs. The chain's CDR3 is CSVEKGPYEQYF. CDR3 coding DNA: TGCAGCGTTGAAAAGGGGCCCTACGAGCAGTACTTC.